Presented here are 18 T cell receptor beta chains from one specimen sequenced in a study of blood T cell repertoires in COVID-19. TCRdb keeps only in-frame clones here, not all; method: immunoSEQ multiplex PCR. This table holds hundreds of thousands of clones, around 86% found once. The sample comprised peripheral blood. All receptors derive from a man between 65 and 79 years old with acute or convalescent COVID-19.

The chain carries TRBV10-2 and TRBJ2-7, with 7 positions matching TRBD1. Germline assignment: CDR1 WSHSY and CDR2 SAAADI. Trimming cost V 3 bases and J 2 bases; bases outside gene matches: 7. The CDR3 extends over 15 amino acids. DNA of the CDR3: TGCGCCAGCAGTGAATATGTGACAGGGACCTACGAGCAGTACTTC. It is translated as CASSEYVTGTYEQYF.

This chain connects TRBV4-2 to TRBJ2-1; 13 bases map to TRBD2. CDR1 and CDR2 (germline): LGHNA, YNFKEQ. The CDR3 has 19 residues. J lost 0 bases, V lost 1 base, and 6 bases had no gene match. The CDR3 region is CASSQGLAGGPSSYNEQFF. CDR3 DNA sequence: TGTGCCAGCAGCCAAGGACTAGCGGGAGGACCAAGCTCCTACAATGAGCAGTTCTTC.

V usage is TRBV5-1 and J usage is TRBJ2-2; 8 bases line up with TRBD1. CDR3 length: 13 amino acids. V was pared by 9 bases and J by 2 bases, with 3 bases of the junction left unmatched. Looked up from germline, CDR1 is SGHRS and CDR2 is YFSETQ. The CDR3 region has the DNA TGCGCCACCGGACAGGGAAACACCGGGGAGCTGTTTTTT. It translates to CATGQGNTGELFF.

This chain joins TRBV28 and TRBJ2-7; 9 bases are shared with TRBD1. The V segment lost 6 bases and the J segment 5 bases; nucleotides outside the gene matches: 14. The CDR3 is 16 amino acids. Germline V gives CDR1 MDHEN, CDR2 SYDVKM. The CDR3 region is CASSPPIGTGLDEQYF. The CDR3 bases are TGTGCCAGCAGCCCCCCAATCGGGACAGGGTTGGACGAGCAGTACTTC.

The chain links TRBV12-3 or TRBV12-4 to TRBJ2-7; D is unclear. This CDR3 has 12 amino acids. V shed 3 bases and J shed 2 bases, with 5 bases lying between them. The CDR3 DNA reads TGTGCCAGCAGTTTCAGGCCCTACGAGCAGTACTTC. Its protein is CASSFRPYEQYF.

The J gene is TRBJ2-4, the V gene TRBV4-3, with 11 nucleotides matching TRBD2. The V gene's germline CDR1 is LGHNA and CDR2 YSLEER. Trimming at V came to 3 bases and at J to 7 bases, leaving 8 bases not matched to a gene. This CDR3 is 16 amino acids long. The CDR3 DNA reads TGCGCCAGCAGCCATAGCGGGGGGGCGGGCGTCAACATTCAGTACTTC. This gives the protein CASSHSGGAGVNIQYF.

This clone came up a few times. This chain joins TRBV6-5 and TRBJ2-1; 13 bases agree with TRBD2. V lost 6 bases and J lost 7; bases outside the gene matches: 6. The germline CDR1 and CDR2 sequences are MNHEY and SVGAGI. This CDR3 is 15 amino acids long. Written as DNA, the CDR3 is TGTGCCAGCAGCCCCGGGACTAGCGGGGCGAATGAGCAGTTCTTC. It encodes CASSPGTSGANEQFF.

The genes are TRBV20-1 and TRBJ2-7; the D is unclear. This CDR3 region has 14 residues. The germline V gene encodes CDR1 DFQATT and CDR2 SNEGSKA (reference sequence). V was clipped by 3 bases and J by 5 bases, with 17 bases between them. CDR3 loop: CSASYAASTHEQYF. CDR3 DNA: TGCAGTGCTAGTTATGCGGCCAGCACCCACGAGCAGTACTTC.

The CDR3 region is CASSFVRGGSYEQYF. As DNA, the CDR3 is TGTGCCAGCAGCTTTGTTAGGGGGGGGTCCTACGAGCAGTACTTC. The V call is TRBV5-6, the J call TRBJ2-7, with a weak D call TRBD2 (7 bases). With 2 bases removed from V and 1 base from J, the gap between germline ends came to 13 bases. Germline V gene sequence: CDR1 SGHDT, CDR2 YYEEEE. The CDR3 is 15 amino acids.

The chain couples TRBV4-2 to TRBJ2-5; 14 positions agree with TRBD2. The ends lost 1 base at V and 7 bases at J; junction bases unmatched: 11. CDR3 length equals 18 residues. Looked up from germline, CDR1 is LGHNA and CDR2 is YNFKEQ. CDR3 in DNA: TGTGCCAGCAGCCAAGTGGGACTAGCGGGGGCACCGGGGGGGACCCAGTACTTC. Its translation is CASSQVGLAGAPGGTQYF.

CDR3 loop: CSAGGAREQYF. The DNA for the CDR3 is TGCAGTGCTGGCGGAGCGCGAGAGCAGTACTTC. This chain links TRBV20-1 with TRBJ2-7; D call uncertain. CDR1 DFQATT and CDR2 SNEGSKA come from the germline V gene (reference sequence). Trimming left V 5 bases short and J 7 bases short, with 12 bases between. The CDR3 contains 11 residues.

CDR3 loop: CAWSVRFSGRGTDTQYF. CDR3 bases: TGTGCCTGGAGTGTACGGTTTAGCGGGAGGGGCACAGATACGCAGTATTTT. The chain joins TRBV30 to TRBJ2-3; TRBD2 matches at 11 bases. The J segment lost 1 base and the V segment lost 0 bases, leaving 6 bases of the junction unmatched. Germline CDR1 GTSNPN, CDR2 SVGIG (reference sequence). This CDR3 spans 17 amino acids.

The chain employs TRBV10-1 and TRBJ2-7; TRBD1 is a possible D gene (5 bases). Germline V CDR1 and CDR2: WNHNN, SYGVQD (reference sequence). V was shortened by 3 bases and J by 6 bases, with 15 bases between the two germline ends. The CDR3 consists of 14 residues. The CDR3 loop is CASSETPQGFEQYF. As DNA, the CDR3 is TGCGCCAGCAGTGAAACGCCGCAGGGTTTCGAGCAGTACTTC.

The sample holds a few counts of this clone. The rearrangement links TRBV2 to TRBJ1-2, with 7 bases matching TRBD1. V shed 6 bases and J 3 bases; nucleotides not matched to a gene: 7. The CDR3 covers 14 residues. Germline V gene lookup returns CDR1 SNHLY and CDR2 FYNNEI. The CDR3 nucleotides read TGTGCCAGCAGCCCTAGACAGGGATACTATGGCTACACCTTC. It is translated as CASSPRQGYYGYTF.

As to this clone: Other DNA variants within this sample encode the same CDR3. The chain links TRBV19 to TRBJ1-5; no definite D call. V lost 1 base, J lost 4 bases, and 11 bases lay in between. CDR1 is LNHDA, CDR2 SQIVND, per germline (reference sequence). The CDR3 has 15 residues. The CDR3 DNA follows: TGTGCCAGTAGTATAGGGGGTGGAGGGAATCAGCCCCAGCATTTT. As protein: CASSIGGGGNQPQHF.

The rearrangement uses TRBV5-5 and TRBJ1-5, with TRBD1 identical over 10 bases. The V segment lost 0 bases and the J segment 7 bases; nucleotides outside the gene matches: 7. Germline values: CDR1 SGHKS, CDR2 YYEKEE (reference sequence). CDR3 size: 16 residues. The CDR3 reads CASSLVDRGRNQPQHF. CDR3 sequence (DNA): TGTGCCAGCAGCTTGGTTGACAGGGGGCGAAACCAGCCCCAGCATTTT.

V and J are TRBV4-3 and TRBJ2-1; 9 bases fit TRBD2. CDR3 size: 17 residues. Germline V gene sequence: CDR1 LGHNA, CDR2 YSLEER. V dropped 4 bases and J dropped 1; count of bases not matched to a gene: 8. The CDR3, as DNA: TGCGCCAGCAGCCTATCCGGGACTAGCATTTCCTACAATGAGCAGTTCTTC. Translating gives CASSLSGTSISYNEQFF.

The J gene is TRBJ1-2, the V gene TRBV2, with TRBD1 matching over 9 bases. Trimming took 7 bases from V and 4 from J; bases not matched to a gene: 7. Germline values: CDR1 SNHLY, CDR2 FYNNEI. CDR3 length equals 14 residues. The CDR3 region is CASIKQGASYGYTF. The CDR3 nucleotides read TGTGCCAGCATTAAACAGGGGGCGTCCTATGGCTACACCTTC.